These T cell receptor beta chains were read from a single sample in a study of T cell responses to AZD1222 COVID-19 vaccine. Profiling relied on immunoSEQ multiplex PCR, and the TCRdb table lists in-frame clones only, not all of them. The sample includes 130,000 or so clones, around 83% of them seen just once. The sample in question was peripheral blood, obtained on day 0 of AZD1222 vaccination. The receptors originated from an adult in good health. Each CDR3 is given with its conserved first and last residue. The order of the fields is CDR3 length, V gene, J gene, CDR3 protein.

>15|TRBV5-1|TRBJ2-5
CASSLGQAYQETQYF
>14|TRBV5-4|TRBJ1-1
CASSLANVDTEAFF
>16|TRBV4-1|TRBJ2-7
CASSQVFREDSYEQYF
>16|TRBV5-1|TRBJ1-4
CASSLGARGANEKLFF
>14|TRBV9|TRBJ2-2
CASSVAGGTGELFF
>14|TRBV28|TRBJ1-4
CASRTPLLNEKLFF
>12|TRBV29-1|TRBJ1-2
CSVPGGNYGYTF
>13|TRBV11-2|TRBJ2-3
CASSLDVADTQYF
>15|TRBV28|TRBJ2-5
CASSYQRGMGETQYF
>11|TRBV20-1|TRBJ2-1
CSASLGGWQFF
>17|TRBV14|TRBJ1-3
CASSQVLGQRSGNTIYF
>13|TRBV19|TRBJ1-6
CASKGTGRSPLHF
>15|TRBV5-1|TRBJ2-2
CASSLGQLNTGELFF
>13|TRBV5-4|TRBJ2-7
CASSLDGRYEQYF
>13|TRBV7-3|TRBJ2-7
CASSLTGDYEQYF
>13|TRBV3-1/TRBV3-2|TRBJ2-1
CASSQDARDEQFF
>13|TRBV27|TRBJ1-1
CASRTLTNTEAFF
>15|TRBV9|TRBJ1-4
CASSHSGGLSEKLFF
>11|TRBV5-4|TRBJ1-4
CASSDGKKLFF
>12|TRBV29-1|TRBJ1-1
CSVAQANTEAFF
>15|TRBV6-2/TRBV6-3|TRBJ1-3
CASSTDRGPGNTIYF
>13|TRBV19|TRBJ2-3
CASNGGYTDTQYF
>15|TRBV9|TRBJ2-3
CASSTVGDLSDTQYF
>16|TRBV9|TRBJ2-5
CASSVETSGGQETQYF
>17|TRBV30|TRBJ1-4
CAWSFKDRAATNEKLFF
>13|TRBV12-3/TRBV12-4|TRBJ1-5
CASSRDGGSPQHF
>15|TRBV10-3|TRBJ1-1
CAITIHPVTSADLIF
>13|TRBV28|TRBJ1-2
CAHRRNSNYGYTF
>13|TRBV7-3|TRBJ2-2
CASSQFGTGELFF
>15|TRBV4-3|TRBJ1-2
CASSQEIAGGYGYTF
>11|TRBV24-1|TRBJ2-5
CATSDRETQYF
>15|TRBV6-5|TRBJ2-1
CASTGLDGGALEQFF
>15|TRBV19|TRBJ2-4
CASTTGTPVKNIQYF
>15|TRBV28|TRBJ2-1
CASSAASGTYNEQFF
>13|TRBV15|TRBJ2-3
CATSGTSTDTQYF
>14|TRBV5-1|TRBJ2-5
CASRTRVAKETQYF
>15|TRBV7-2|TRBJ2-3
CASSLGGPRTDTQYF
>14|TRBV9|TRBJ2-6
CASSPDRGPNVLTF
>11|TRBV28|TRBJ1-2
CASSNLSGYTF
>13|TRBV27|TRBJ2-7
CASTEAGTYEQYF
>15|TRBV7-2|TRBJ1-5
CASSLGSYATQPQHF
>13|TRBV7-2|TRBJ1-2
CASSINRDSGYTF